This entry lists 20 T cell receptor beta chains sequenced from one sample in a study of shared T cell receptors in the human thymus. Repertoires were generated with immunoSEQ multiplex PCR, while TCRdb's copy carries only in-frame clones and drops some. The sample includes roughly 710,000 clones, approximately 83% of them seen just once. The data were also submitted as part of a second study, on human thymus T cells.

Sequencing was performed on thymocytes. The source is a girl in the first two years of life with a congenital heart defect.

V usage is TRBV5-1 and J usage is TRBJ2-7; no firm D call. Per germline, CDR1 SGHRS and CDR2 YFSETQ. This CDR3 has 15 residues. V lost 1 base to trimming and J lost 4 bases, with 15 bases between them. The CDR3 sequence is CASSLSAAPLYEQYF. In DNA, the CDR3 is TGCGCCAGCAGCTTGAGCGCAGCTCCACTGTACGAGCAGTACTTC.

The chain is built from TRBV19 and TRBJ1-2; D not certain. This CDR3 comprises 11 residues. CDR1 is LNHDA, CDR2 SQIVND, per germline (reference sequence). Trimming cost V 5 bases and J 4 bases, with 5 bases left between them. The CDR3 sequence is CASSLGYGYTF. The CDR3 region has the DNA TGTGCCAGTAGTCTCGGCTATGGCTACACCTTC.

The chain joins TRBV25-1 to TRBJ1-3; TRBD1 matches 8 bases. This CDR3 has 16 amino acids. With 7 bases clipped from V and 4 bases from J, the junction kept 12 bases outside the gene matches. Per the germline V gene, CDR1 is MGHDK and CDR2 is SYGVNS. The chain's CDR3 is CASKRGQGIAGNTIYF. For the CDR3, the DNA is TGTGCCAGCAAAAGAGGACAGGGAATCGCCGGAAACACCATATATTTT.

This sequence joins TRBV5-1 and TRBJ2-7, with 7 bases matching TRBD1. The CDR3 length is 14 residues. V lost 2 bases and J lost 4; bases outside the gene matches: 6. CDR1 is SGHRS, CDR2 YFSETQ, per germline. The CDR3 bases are TGCGCCAGCAGCTTTACCGGGACAGTTTACGAGCAGTACTTC. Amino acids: CASSFTGTVYEQYF.

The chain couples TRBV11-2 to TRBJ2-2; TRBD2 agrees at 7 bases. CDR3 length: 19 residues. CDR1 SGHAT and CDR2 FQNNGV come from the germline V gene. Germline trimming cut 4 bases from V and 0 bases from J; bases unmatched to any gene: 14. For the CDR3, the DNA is TGTGCCAGCAGCTGGGGGAGGGGAGGGACCACTCCGAACACCGGGGAGCTGTTTTTT. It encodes CASSWGRGGTTPNTGELFF. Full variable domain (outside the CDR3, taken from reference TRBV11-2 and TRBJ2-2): EAGVAQSPRYKIIEKRQSVAFWCNPISGHATLYWYQQILGQGPKLLIQFQNNGVVDDSQLPKDRFSAERLKGVDSTLKIQPAKLEDSAVYLCASSWGRGGTTPNTGELFFGEGSRLTVL.

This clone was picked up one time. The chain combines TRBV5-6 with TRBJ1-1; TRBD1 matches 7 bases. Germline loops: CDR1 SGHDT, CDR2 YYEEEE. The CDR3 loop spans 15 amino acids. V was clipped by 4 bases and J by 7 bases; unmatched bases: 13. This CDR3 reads CASSLGQRGGDEAFF. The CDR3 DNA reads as TGTGCCAGCAGCCTGGGACAGAGGGGAGGCGATGAAGCTTTCTTT.

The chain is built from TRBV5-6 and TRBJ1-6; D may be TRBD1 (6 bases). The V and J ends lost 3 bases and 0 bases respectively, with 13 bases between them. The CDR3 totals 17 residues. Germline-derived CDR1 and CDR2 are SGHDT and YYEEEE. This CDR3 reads CASSSHPTGSYNSPLHF. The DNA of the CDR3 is TGTGCCAGCAGCTCGCATCCGACAGGCTCCTATAATTCACCCCTCCACTTT.

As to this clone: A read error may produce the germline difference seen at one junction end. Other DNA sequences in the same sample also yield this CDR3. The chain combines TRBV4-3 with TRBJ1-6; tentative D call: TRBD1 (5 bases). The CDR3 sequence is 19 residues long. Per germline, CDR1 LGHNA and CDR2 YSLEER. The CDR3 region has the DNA TGCGCCAGCAGCCAAGAAGGACAAGAGCAGAGCTCCTATAATTCCCCCCTCCACTTT. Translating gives CASSQEGQEQSSYNSPLHF.

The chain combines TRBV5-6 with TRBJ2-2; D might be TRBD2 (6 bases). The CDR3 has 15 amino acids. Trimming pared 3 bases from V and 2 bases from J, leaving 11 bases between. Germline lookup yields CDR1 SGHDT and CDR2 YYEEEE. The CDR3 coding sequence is TGTGCCAGCAGCTACGGGACTCCTAACACCGGGGAGCTGTTTTTT. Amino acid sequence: CASSYGTPNTGELFF.

CDR3 loop: CASSPYRGAGNTIYF. CDR3 nucleotide sequence: TGTGCCAGCTCACCATACAGGGGCGCTGGAAACACCATATATTTT. This chain links TRBV18 with TRBJ1-3, with 7 bases that match TRBD1. J lost 2 bases, V lost 2 bases, and 3 bases had no gene match. Germline values: CDR1 KGHSH, CDR2 LQKENI. The CDR3 contains 15 residues.

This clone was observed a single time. The CDR3 bases are TGTGCCAGCAGTTACGAGACTGACAGGGTAAATTCACCCCTCCACTTT. Protein: CASSYETDRVNSPLHF. This sequence joins TRBV6-6 and TRBJ1-6; 7 nucleotides line up with TRBD1. Germline assignment: CDR1 MNHNY and CDR2 SVGAGI (reference sequence). Trimming cost V 2 bases and J 7 bases; bases outside gene matches: 8. This CDR3 is 16 amino acids long.

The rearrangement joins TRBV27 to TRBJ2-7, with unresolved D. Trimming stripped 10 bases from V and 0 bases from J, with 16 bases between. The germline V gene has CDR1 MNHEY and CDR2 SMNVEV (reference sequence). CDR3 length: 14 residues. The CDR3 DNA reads TGTGCCACCTCGGTATACGTGAGCTCCTACGAGCAGTACTTC. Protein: CATSVYVSSYEQYF.

Here the CDR3 DNA reads TGTGCCAGCAGCCAATCCCTTGCCAGGGATGAGCAGTACTTC. Protein product: CASSQSLARDEQYF. This chain connects TRBV14 to TRBJ2-7; tentatively, D is TRBD1 (5 bases). Germline V gene sequence: CDR1 SGHDN, CDR2 FVKESK. Trimming took 2 bases from V and 7 from J, leaving 15 bases between them. The CDR3 has 14 amino acids.

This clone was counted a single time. CDR3 region: CASSLTPGGPGNTEAFF. In DNA, the CDR3 is TGTGCCAGCAGCTTAACTCCGGGGGGGCCGGGGAACACTGAAGCTTTCTTT. This chain connects TRBV7-2 to TRBJ1-1; TRBD1 is a possible D gene (6 bases). The CDR3 loop spans 17 amino acids. The ends were cut back, 2 bases at V and 1 base at J, with 17 bases in the middle. Germline V gene data show CDR1 as SGHTA and CDR2 as FQGNSA.

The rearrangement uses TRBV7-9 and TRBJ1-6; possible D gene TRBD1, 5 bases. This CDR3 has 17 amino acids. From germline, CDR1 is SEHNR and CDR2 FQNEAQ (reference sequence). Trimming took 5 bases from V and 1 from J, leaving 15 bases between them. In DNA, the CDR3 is TGTGCCAGCAGCCTCGACAGAGATCAATCCTATAATTCACCCCTCCACTTT. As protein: CASSLDRDQSYNSPLHF.

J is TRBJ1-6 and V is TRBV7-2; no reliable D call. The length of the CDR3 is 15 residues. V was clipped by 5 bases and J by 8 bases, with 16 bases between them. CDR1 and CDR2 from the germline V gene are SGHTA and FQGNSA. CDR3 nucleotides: TGTGCCAGCAGCCCAGAGGCCAGCTCCGATTCACCCCTCCACTTT. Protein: CASSPEASSDSPLHF.

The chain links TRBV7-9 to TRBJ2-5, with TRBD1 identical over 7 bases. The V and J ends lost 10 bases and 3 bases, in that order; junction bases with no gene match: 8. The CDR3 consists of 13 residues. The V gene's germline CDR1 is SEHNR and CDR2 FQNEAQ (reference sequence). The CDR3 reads CAIRDSHKETQYF. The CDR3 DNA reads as TGTGCCATCCGGGACAGTCATAAAGAGACCCAGTACTTC.

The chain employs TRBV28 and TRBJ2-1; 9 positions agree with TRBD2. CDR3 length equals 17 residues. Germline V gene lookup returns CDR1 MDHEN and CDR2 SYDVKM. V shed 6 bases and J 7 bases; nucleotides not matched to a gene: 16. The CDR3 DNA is TGTGCCAGCAGCTATTCCGGGACGGCGGGGGGGCGGAATGAGCAGTTCTTC. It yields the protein CASSYSGTAGGRNEQFF.

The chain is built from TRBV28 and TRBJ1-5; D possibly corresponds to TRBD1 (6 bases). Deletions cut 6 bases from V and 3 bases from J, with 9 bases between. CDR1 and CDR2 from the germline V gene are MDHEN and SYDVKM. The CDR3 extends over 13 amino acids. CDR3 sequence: CASRDSPNQPQHF. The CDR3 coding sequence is TGTGCCAGCAGGGACAGCCCCAATCAGCCCCAGCATTTT.

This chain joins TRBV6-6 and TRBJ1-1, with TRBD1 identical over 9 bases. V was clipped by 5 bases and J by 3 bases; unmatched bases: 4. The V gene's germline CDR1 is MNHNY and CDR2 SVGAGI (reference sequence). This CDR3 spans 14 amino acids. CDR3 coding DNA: TGTGCCAGCAGTCCAGGGACAGGGTACACTGAAGCTTTCTTT. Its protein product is CASSPGTGYTEAFF.